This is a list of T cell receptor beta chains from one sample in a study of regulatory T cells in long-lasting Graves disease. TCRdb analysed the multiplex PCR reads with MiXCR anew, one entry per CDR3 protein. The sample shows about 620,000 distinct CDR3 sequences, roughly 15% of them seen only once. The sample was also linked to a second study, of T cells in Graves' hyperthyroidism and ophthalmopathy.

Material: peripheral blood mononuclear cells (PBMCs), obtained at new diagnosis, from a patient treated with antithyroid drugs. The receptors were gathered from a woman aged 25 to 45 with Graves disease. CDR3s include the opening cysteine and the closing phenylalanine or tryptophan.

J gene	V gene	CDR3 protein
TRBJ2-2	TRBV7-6	CASSHLPGRVNPGELFF
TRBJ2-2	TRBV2	CASSEGIGGTGELFF
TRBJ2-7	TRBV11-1	CASSFRTSGYYEQYF
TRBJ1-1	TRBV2	CASSEKGSTGDTEAFF
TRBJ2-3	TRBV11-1	CASSRPGDSTDTQYF
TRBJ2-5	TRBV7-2	CASSFDRGLETQYF
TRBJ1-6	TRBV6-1	CASSGDFYNSPLHF
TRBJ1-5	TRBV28	CASSLSSRGSNQPQHF
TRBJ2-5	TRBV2	CASSEFWGEETQYF
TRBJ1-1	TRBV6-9	CASSYSRQWNTEAFF
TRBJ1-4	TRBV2	CASRPGRQHEKLFF
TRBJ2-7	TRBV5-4	CASSLRVSHEQYF
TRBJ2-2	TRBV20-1	CSVGGVGWNTGELFF
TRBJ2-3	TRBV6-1	CASSAIRMGTDTQYF
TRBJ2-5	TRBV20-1	CSAAEFGGWETQYF
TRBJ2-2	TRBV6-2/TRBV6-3	CASRAKSGTVVPGELFF
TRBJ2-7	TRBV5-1	CASSPAGAGRYEQYF
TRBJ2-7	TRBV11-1	CASSLGLESSYEQYF
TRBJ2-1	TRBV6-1	CASRGGVKGRENEQFF
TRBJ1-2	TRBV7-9	CASSRQGHYTF
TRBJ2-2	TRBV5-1	CASKEGTSGRTNTGELFF
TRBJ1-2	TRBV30	CAWSVGRIGYTF
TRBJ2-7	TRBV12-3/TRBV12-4	CASSLGGQGDYEQYF
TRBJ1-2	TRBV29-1	CSAELTGYTYGYTF
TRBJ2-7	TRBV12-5	CASVSPTTHFSGGAYEQYF
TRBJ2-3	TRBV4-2	CASSQDRRLPDTQYF
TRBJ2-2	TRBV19	CASSVTSGIGTGELFF